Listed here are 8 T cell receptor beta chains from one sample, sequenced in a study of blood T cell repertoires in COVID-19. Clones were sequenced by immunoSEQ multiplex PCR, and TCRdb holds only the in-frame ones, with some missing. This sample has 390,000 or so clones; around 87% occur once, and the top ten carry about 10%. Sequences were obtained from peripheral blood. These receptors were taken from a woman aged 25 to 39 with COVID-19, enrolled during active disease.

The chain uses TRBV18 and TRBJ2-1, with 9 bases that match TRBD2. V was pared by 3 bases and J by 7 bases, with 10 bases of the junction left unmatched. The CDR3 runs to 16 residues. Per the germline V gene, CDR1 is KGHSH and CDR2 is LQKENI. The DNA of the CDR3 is TGTGCCAGCTCACCGAAGGCGGGAGGGCTAGGGAATGAGCAGTTCTTC. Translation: CASSPKAGGLGNEQFF.

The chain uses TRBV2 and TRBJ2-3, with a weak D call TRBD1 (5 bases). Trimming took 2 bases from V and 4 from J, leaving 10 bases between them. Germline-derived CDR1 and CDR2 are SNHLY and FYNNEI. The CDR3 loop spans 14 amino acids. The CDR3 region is CASSEQGSADTQYF. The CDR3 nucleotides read TGTGCCAGCAGTGAACAGGGTTCGGCAGATACGCAGTATTTT.

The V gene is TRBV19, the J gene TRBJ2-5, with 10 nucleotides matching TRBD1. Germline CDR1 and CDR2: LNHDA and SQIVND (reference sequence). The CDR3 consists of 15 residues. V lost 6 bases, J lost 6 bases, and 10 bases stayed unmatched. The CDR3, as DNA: TGTGCCAGTAGGCCAGAGGGACAGGGGACGAAGACCCAGTACTTC. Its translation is CASRPEGQGTKTQYF. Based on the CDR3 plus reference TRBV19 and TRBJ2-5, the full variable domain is DGGITQSPKYLFRKEGQNVTLSCEQNLNHDAMYWYRQDPGQGLRLIYYSQIVNDFQKGDIAEGYSVSREKKESFPLTVTSAQKNPTAFYLCASRPEGQGTKTQYFGPGTRLLVL.

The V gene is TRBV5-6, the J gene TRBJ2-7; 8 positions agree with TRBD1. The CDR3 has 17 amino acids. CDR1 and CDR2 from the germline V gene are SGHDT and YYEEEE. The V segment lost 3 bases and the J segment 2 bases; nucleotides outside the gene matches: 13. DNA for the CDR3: TGTGCCAGCAGCTCGGAGACCGACAGGGGATTCGCCTACGAGCAGTACTTC. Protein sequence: CASSSETDRGFAYEQYF.

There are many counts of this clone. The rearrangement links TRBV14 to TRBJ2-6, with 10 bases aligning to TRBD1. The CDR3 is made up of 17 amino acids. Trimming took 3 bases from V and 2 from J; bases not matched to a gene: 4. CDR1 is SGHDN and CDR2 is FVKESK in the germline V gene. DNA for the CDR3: TGTGCCAGCAGCCAGGGACAGGGGAGGACTGGGGCCAACGTCCTGACTTTC. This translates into CASSQGQGRTGANVLTF.

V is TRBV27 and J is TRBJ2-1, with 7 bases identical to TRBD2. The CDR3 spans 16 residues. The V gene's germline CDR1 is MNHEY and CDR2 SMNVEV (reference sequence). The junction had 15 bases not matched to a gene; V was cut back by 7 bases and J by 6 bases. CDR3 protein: CASTTAGVWGFNEQFF. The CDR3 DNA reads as TGTGCCAGCACCACGGCGGGAGTTTGGGGCTTCAATGAGCAGTTCTTC.

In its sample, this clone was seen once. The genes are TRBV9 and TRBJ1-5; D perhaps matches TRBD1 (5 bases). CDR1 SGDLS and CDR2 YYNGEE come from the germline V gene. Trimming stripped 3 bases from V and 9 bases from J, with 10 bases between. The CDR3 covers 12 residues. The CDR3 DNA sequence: TGTGCCAGCAGCGCCGGGGGACTGCCCCAGCATTTT. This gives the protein CASSAGGLPQHF. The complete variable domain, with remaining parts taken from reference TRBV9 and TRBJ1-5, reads DSGVTQTPKHLITATGQRVTLRCSPRSGDLSVYWYQQSLDQGLQFLIQYYNGEERAKGNILERFSAQQFPDLHSELNLSSLELGDSALYFCASSAGGLPQHFGDGTRLSIL.

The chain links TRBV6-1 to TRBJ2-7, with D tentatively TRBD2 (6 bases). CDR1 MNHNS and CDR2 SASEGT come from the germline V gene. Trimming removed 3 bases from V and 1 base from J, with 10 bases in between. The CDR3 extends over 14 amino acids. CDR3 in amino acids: CASSDGGVSYEQYF. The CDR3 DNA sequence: TGTGCCAGCAGTGATGGAGGGGTTTCCTACGAGCAGTACTTC.